These T cell receptor beta chains were read from a single sample in a study of blood T cell repertoires in COVID-19. Sequencing was performed with immunoSEQ multiplex PCR; in TCRdb, only in-frame clones are kept and a portion is missing. The sample holds fewer than 300,000 clones, about 68% seen once. The specimen was peripheral blood. The source of these receptors is an elderly woman with acute or convalescent COVID-19. Both conserved end residues are part of each CDR3. Each record gives: V gene, clone size, J gene, D gene, CDR3 protein, CDR3 DNA. A D gene is named only where the DNA matches it firmly. Expanded clones are given a class, and other clones once, few, many or no size at all.

TRBV5-6	-	TRBJ1-6	TRBD1	CASSLRGTVHNSPLHF	TGTGCCAGCAGCCTGCGTGGGACAGTCCATAATTCACCCCTCCACTTT
TRBV25-1	-	TRBJ1-2	-	CASSGSGHLNYGYTF	TGTGCCAGCAGTGGATCGGGACATCTCAACTATGGCTACACCTTC
TRBV6-5	few	TRBJ1-4	TRBD1	CASRQTQGAYEKLFF	TGTGCCAGCAGACAGACACAGGGGGCATATGAAAAACTGTTTTTT
TRBV4-2	-	TRBJ1-1	-	CASSQRSGQLEAFF	TGTGCCAGCAGCCAAAGATCCGGACAGCTTGAAGCTTTCTTT
TRBV12-5	-	TRBJ1-2	-	CASGLTGSYGYTF	TGTGCTAGTGGCCTGACAGGAAGCTATGGCTACACCTTC
TRBV18	-	TRBJ1-1	-	CASSPDNEAFF	TGTGCCAGCTCACCGGACAACGAAGCTTTCTTT
TRBV10-2	-	TRBJ2-7	-	CASSEPSMGYEQYF	TGCGCCAGCAGTGAGCCTAGTATGGGCTACGAGCAGTACTTC
TRBV19	-	TRBJ1-4	TRBD1	CASIPQGGEKLFF	TGTGCCAGTATTCCACAGGGGGGTGAAAAACTGTTTTTT
TRBV19	-	TRBJ1-2	-	CASSMGTGTSYGYTF	TGTGCCAGTAGTATGGGAACCGGGACAAGCTATGGCTACACCTTC
TRBV19	-	TRBJ2-7	-	CASSTGHTYEQYF	TGTGCCAGTAGCACGGGACATACCTACGAGCAGTACTTC
TRBV19	-	TRBJ2-3	TRBD2	CASRSAGVTDTQYF	TGTGCCAGTAGGTCAGCGGGAGTCACAGATACGCAGTATTTT
TRBV5-1	-	TRBJ1-1	TRBD1	CASSFGYRGRDTEAFF	TGCGCCAGCAGCTTCGGTTACAGGGGCAGGGACACTGAAGCTTTCTTT